This TCR beta chain was retrieved from a study of monozygotic twins with cystic fibrosis. Study observations and caveats: Monozygotic CF twin pairs shared significantly more nucleotide-identical clonotypes than unrelated CF individuals did. The repertoire was suggested to be naive-dominated, clonality median about 0.009. Shared CDR3 numbers were not associated with age, concordance or severity.

TCRdb keeps only in-frame clones here, not all; method: immunoSEQ multiplex PCR. The sample gives about 14,000 clones, about 93% of which show up once; 9.3% is in the top ten. Germline V gene sequence: CDR1 LGHNA, CDR2 YSLEER. The ends were cut back, 0 bases at V and 0 bases at J, with 8 bases in the middle. The CDR3 spans 15 residues. Worth noting for this clone: The target antigen is unknown.

The chain couples TRBV4-3 to TRBJ1-1; D uncertain. The sample consisted of blood. The TCR comes from a girl aged 2 to 9 with cystic fibrosis. The CDR3, as DNA: TGCGCCAGCAGCCAAGATGGGGATCTGAACACTGAAGCTTTCTTT. This encodes CASSQDGDLNTEAFF.